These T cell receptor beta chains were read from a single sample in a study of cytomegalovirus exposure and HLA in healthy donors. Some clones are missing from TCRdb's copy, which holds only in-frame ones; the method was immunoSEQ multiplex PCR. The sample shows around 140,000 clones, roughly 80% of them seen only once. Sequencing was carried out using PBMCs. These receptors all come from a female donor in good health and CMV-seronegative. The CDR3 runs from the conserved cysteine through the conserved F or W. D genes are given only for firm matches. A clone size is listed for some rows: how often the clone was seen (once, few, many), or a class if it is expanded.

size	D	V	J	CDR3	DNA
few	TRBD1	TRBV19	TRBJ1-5	CASRGTAYSNQPQHF	TGTGCCAGTAGGGGGACAGCCTATAGCAATCAGCCCCAGCATTTT
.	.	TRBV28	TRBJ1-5	CASRKSRAGGNQPQHF	TGTGCCAGCAGGAAGAGCAGGGCGGGGGGCAATCAGCCCCAGCATTTT
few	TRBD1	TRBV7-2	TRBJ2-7	CASSPRQGGYEQYF	TGTGCCAGCAGCCCGCGACAGGGGGGTTACGAGCAGTACTTC
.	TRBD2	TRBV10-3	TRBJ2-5	CAISGGSPQETQYF	TGTGCCATCAGTGGCGGGAGTCCCCAAGAGACCCAGTACTTC
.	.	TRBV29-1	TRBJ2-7	CSVAPLRDEQYF	TGCAGCGTTGCCCCGCTGAGGGACGAGCAGTACTTC
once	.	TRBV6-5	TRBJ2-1	CASSTGSKGGNEQFF	TGTGCCAGCAGCACAGGGTCAAAGGGCGGCAATGAGCAGTTCTTC
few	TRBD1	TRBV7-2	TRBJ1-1	CASSQGQGTEAFF	TGTGCCAGCAGCCAAGGACAGGGCACTGAAGCTTTCTTT
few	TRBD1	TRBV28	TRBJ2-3	CASSSQGAVDTQYF	TGTGCCAGCAGTTCACAGGGGGCTGTAGATACGCAGTATTTT
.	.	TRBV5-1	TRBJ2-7	CASSTPAGTLSSYEQYF	TGCGCCAGCAGCACACCCGCCGGGACTTTAAGCTCCTACGAGCAGTACTTC
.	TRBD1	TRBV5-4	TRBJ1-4	CASSSQGRANEKLFF	TGTGCCAGCAGCTCACAGGGGAGAGCTAATGAAAAACTGTTTTTT
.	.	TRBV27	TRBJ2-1	CASRSIMYSSYNEQFF	TGTGCCAGCAGATCGATAATGTACAGCTCCTACAATGAGCAGTTCTTC
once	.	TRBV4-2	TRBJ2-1	CASSQETGRPEQFF	TGTGCCAGCAGCCAAGAGACGGGGAGGCCCGAGCAGTTCTTC
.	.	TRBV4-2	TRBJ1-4	CASSHGREGLFF	TGTGCCAGCAGCCATGGGAGGGAAGGCCTGTTTTTT
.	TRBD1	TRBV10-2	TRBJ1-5	CASSPGTANQPQHF	TGCGCCAGCAGCCCCGGGACAGCTAATCAGCCCCAGCATTTT
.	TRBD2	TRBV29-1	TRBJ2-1	CSVGTSGRAKNEQFF	TGCAGCGTTGGGACTAGCGGGAGGGCTAAGAATGAGCAGTTCTTC
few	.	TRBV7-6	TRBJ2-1	CASSLNSNEQFF	TGTGCCAGCAGCTTAAATAGTAATGAGCAGTTCTTC
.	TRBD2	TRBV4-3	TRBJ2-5	CASSPRTSGETQYF	TGCGCCAGCAGCCCTAGGACTAGCGGAGAGACCCAGTACTTC
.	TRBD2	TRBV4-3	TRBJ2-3	CASSSRLAGGTDTQYF	TGCGCCAGCAGCTCGCGTCTAGCGGGAGGCACAGATACGCAGTATTTT
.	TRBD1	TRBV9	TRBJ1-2	CASSPWGQGHGGYTF	TGTGCCAGCAGCCCCTGGGGACAGGGGCATGGGGGCTACACCTTC
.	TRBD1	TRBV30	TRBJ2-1	CAWKTPGQGMNEQFF	TGTGCCTGGAAGACACCGGGACAGGGCATGAATGAGCAGTTCTTC
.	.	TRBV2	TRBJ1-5	CASSGHGQGQPQHF	TGTGCCAGCAGTGGACACGGGCAGGGTCAGCCCCAGCATTTT
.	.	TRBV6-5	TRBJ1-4	CASRDSATNEKLFF	TGTGCCAGCAGGGACAGCGCAACTAATGAAAAACTGTTTTTT
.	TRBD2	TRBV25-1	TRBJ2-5	CASSESQASGSVRETQYF	TGTGCCAGCAGTGAATCCCAAGCTAGCGGGAGTGTCAGAGAGACCCAGTACTTC
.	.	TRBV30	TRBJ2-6	CAWSPTVVSGANVLTF	TGTGCCTGGAGTCCTACTGTCGTTTCTGGGGCCAACGTCCTGACTTTC